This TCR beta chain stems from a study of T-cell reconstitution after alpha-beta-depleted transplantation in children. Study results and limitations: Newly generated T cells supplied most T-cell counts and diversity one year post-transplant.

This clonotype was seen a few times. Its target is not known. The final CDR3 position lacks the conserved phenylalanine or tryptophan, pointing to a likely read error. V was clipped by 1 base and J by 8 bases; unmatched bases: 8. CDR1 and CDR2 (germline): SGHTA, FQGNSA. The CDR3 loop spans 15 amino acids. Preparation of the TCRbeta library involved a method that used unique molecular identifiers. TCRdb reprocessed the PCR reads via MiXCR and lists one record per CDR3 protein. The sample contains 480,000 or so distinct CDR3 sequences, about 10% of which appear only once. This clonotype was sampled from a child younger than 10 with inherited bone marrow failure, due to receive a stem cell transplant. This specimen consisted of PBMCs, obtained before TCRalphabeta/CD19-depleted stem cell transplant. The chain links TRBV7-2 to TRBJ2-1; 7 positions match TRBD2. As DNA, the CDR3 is TGTGCCAGCAGCTTAGGGACTAGAAAGTGGGATGAGCAGTTCCTC. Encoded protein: CASSLGTRKWDEQFL.